This entry is about one TCR beta chain. Its antigen remains unknown. The germline CDR1 and CDR2 sequences are SGDLS and YYNGEE. V lost 3 bases, J lost 0 bases, and 4 bases lay in between. The CDR3 totals 13 residues. Primers for the PCR totalled 60 Vbeta and 13 Jbeta. The data were produced by immunoSEQ multiplex PCR, yet TCRdb's version contains in-frame clones alone and is incomplete. The data contain around 150,000 clones, approximately 61% of them singletons. This entry comes from a study of cytomegalovirus exposure and HLA in healthy donors. Broader study findings: What a later analysis reportedly showed was that an Asian-associated ancestry cluster had fewer N-insertions than the approximately 700-donor mean. Overall, approximately 150 TCR beta chains were annotated as cytomegalovirus-associated. Researchers reportedly found TCR beta sequences accurately predicted most subjects' HLA-A and HLA-B alleles.

The source of this sequence is a human donor in good health. Source material: PBMCs. This sequence joins TRBV9 and TRBJ1-3; D gene ambiguous. The CDR3 spells CASSASSGNTIYF. In DNA form, the CDR3 reads TGTGCCAGCAGCGCCAGCTCTGGAAACACCATATATTTT.